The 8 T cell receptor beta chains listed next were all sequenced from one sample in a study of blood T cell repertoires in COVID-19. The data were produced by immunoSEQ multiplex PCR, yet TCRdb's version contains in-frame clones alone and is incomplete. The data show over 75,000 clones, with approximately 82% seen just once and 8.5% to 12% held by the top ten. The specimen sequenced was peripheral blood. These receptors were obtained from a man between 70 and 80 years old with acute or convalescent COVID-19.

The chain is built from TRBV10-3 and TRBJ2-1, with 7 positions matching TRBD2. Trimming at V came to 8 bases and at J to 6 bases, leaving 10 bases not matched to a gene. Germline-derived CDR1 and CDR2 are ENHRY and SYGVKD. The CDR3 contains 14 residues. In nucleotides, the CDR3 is TGTGCCATCCACGGGGGGAACGCTATCAATGAGCAGTTCTTC. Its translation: CAIHGGNAINEQFF.

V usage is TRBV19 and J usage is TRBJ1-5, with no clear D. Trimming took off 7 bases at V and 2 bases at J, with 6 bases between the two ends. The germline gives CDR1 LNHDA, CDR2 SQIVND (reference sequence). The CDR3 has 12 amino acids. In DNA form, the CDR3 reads TGTGCCAGTAAGGCGGGCAATCAGCCCCAGCATTTT. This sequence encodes CASKAGNQPQHF. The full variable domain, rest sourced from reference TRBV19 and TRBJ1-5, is DGGITQSPKYLFRKEGQNVTLSCEQNLNHDAMYWYRQDPGQGLRLIYYSQIVNDFQKGDIAEGYSVSREKKESFPLTVTSAQKNPTAFYLCASKAGNQPQHFGDGTRLSIL.

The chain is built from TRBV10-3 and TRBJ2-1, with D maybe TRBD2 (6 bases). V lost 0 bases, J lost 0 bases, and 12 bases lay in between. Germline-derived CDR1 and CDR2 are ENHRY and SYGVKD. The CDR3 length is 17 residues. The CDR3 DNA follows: TGTGCCATCAGTGAGTCGTTAGCCGGGAGCTCCTACAATGAGCAGTTCTTC. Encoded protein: CAISESLAGSSYNEQFF.

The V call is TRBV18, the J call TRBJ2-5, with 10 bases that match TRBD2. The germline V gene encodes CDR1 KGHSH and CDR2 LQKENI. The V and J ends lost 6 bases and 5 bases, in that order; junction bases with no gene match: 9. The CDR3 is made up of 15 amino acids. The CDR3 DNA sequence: TGTGCCAGCTCGGAAACTAGCGGGGCTGTGGAGACCCAGTACTTC. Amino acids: CASSETSGAVETQYF.

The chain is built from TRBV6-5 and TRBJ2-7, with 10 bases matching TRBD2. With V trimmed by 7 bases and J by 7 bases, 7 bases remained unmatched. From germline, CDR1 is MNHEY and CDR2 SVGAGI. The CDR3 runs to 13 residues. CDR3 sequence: CASKLAGDAEQYF. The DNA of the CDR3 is TGTGCCAGCAAGCTAGCGGGAGATGCGGAGCAGTACTTC.

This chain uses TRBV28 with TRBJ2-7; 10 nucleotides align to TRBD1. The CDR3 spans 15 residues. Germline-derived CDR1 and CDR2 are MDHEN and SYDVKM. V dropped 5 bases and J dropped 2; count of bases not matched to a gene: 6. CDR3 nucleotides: TGTGCCAGCAGTGGAGACAGGGGGCGTCCCTACGAGCAGTACTTC. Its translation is CASSGDRGRPYEQYF.

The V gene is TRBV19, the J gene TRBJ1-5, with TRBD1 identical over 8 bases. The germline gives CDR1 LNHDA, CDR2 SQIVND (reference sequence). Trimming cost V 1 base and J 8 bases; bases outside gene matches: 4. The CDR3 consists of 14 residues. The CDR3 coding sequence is TGTGCCAGTAGTATAGGACAGGGGCTGGAGCCCCAGCATTTT. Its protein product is CASSIGQGLEPQHF.

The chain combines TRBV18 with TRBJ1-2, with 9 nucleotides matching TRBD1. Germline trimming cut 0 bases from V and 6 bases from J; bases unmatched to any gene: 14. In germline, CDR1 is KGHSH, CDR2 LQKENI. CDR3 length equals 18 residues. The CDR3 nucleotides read TGTGCCAGCTCACCACCAGCTTGGAGAGCGAGGACAGGGGATGGCTACACCTTC. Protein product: CASSPPAWRARTGDGYTF.